This T cell receptor (beta chain) was obtained from a study of blood T cell repertoires in COVID-19. Study-level information: Sites across the United States, Italy and Spain contributed samples from acute and convalescent COVID-19.

In the source study's methods: Estimates of nucleated cell counts were drawn from the amplification of reference gene primers. Clones were sequenced by immunoSEQ multiplex PCR, and TCRdb holds only the in-frame ones, with some missing. V, J and clone size derive from that table, while D and trimming were established from the DNA sequence. Of fewer than 100,000 clones listed, over 75% are singletons. CDR3 length equals 17 residues. The germline gives CDR1 SGHAT, CDR2 FQNNGV. V lost 1 base and J lost 5; bases outside the gene matches: 9. Sequencing used peripheral blood. This sequence joins TRBV11-2 and TRBJ2-3; 10 nucleotides agree with TRBD2. This TCR derives from a woman older than 75 with acute or convalescent COVID-19. The CDR3 nucleotides read TGTGCCAGCAGCTTAGTATTAGCGGGAGGTGGTGAAGATACGCAGTATTTT. Encoded protein: CASSLVLAGGGEDTQYF.